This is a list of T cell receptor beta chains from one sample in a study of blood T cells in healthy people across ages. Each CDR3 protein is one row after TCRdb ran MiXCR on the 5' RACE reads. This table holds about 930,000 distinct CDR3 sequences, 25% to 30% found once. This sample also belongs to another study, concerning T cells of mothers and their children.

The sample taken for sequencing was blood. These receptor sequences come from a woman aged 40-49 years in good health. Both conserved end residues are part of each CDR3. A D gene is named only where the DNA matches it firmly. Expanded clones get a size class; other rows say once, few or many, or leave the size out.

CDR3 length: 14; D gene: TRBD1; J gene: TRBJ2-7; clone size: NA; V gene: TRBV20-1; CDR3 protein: CSAPRDRNSYEQYF; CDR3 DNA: TGCAGTGCTCCCCGGGACAGGAACTCCTACGAGCAGTACTTC
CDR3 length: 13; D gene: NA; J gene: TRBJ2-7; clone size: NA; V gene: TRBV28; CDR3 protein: CAGCGGPLNEQYF; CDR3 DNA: TGTGCCGGTTGTGGGGGGCCCCTCAATGAGCAGTACTTC
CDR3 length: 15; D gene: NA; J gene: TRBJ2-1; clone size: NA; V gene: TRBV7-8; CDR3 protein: CASTSRGGAYNEQFF; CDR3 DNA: TGTGCCAGCACCTCGAGGGGCGGGGCCTACAATGAGCAGTTCTTC
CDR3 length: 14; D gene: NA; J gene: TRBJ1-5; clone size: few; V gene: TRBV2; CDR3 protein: CASRGVWASEPQHF; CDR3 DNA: TGTGCCAGCAGGGGGGTATGGGCCTCTGAGCCCCAGCATTTT
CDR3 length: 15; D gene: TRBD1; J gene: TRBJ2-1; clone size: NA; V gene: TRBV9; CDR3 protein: CASNTGTAAYNEQFF; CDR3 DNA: TGTGCCAGCAACACCGGGACAGCTGCCTACAATGAGCAGTTCTTT
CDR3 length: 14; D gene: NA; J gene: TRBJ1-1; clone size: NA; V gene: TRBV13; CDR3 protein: CASSLTETNTEAFF; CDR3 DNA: TGTGCCAGCAGCTTGACCGAGACGAACACTGAAGCTTTCTTT
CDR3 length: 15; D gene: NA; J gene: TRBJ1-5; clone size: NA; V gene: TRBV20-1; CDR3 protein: CSARNWDGQIVAQHF; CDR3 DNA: TGCAGTGCTAGAAACTGGGACGGCCAGATAGTGGCCCAGCATTTT
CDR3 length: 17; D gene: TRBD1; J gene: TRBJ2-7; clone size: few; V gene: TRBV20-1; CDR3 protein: CSADTPLRDRGPHEQYF; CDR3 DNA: TGCAGTGCCGACACCCCACTACGGGACAGGGGCCCACACGAGCAGTACTTC
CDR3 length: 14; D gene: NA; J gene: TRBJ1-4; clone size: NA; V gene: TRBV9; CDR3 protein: CASSVEGGNEKLFF; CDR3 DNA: TGTGCCAGCAGCGTAGAGGGAGGTAATGAAAAACTGTTTTTT
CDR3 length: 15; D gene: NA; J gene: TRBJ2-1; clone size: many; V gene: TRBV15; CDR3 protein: CATSSAPTGNNEQFF; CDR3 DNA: TGTGCCACCAGCAGTGCCCCAACAGGTAACAATGAGCAGTTCTTC
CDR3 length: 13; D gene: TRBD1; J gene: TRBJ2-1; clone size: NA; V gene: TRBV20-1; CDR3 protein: CSADGQGAYEQFF; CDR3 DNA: TGCAGTGCTGACGGACAGGGGGCCTACGAGCAGTTCTTC
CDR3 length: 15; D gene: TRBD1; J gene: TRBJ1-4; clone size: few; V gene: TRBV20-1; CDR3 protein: CSAREEGASNEKLFF; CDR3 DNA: TGCAGTGCTAGAGAGGAGGGGGCTTCTAATGAAAAACTGTTTTTT
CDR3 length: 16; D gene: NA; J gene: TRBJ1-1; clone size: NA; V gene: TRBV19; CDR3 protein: CVSSIGIGREATEAFF; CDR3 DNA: TGTGTCAGTAGTATAGGAATTGGGAGGGAAGCCACTGAAGCTTTCTTT
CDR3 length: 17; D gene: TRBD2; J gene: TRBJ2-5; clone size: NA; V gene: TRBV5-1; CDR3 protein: CASSLGLAGDLQETQYF; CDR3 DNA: TGCGCCAGCAGCTTAGGACTAGCGGGGGACCTCCAAGAGACCCAGTACTTC
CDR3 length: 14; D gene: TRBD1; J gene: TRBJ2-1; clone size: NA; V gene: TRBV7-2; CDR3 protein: CASSTGQVAYEQFF; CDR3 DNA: TGTGCCAGCAGCACGGGACAGGTGGCCTACGAGCAGTTCTTC
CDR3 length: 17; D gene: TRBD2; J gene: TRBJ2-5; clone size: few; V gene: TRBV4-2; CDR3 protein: CASSQVGSGATQETQYF; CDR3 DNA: TGTGCCAGCAGCCAAGTAGGTAGCGGGGCTACACAAGAGACCCAGTACTTC
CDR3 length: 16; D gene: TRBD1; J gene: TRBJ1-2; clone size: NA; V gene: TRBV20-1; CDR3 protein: CSATNFRGGRPYGYTF; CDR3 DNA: TGCAGTGCTACGAACTTCAGGGGGGGAAGGCCCTATGGCTACACCTTC
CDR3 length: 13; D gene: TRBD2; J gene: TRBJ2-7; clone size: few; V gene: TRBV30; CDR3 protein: CALGSGASYEQYF; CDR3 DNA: TGTGCCTTGGGTAGCGGGGCCTCCTACGAGCAGTACTTC
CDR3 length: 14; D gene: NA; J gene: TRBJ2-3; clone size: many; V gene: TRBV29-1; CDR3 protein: CSAQTSPSTDTQYF; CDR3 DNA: TGCAGCGCGCAGACCTCTCCGAGCACAGATACGCAGTATTTT
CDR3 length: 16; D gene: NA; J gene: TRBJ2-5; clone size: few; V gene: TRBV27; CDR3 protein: CASSSGRTLGEETQYF; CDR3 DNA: TGTGCCAGCAGTTCGGGACGGACTTTAGGAGAAGAGACCCAGTACTTC
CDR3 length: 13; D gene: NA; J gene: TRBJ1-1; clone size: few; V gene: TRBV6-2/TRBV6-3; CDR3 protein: CASSYGVDTEAFF; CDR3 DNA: TGTGCCAGCAGTTACGGCGTGGACACTGAAGCTTTCTTT
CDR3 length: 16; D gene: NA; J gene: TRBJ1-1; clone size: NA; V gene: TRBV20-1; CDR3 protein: CSARGGAKRATTEAFF; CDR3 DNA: TGCAGTGCTAGAGGGGGGGCGAAGAGAGCAACCACTGAAGCTTTCTTT
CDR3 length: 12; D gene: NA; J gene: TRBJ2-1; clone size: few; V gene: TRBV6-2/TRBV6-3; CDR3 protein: CAIQSNYNEQFF; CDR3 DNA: TGTGCCATCCAATCAAATTACAATGAGCAGTTCTTC
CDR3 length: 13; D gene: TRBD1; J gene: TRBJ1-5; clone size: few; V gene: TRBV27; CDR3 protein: CASRRQGHQPQHF; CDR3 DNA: TGTGCCAGCAGACGACAGGGTCATCAGCCCCAGCATTTT
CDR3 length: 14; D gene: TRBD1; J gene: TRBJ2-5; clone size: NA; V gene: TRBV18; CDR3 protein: CASSPTGGMETQYF; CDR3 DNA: TGTGCCAGCTCGCCGACAGGGGGTATGGAGACCCAGTACTTC
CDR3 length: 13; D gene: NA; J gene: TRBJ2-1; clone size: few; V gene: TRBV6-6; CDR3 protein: CASSPSETNEQFF; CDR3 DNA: TGTGCCAGCAGTCCTAGCGAGACCAATGAGCAGTTCTTC
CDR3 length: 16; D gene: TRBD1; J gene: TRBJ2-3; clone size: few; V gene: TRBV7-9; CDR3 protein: CASSSRQGRVTDTQYF; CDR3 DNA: TGTGCCAGCAGCTCTCGACAGGGACGGGTCACAGATACGCAGTATTTT
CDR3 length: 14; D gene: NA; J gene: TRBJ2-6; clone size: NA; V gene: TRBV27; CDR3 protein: CVSTQQGGANVLTF; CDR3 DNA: TGTGTCAGCACCCAACAGGGAGGGGCCAACGTCCTGACTTTC
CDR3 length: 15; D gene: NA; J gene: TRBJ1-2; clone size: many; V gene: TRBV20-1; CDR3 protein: CSAGRAGQLIYGYTF; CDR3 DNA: TGCAGTGCTGGGCGGGCAGGGCAGCTAATCTATGGCTACACCTTC
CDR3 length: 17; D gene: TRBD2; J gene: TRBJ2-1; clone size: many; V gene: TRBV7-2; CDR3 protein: CASSFSSSGGLGNEQFF; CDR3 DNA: TGTGCCAGCAGCTTCTCTTCTAGCGGGGGTTTGGGTAATGAGCAGTTCTTC
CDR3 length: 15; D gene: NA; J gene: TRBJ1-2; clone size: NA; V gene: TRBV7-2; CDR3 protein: CASSLDAGYSYGYTF; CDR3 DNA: TGTGCCAGCAGCTTAGACGCAGGGTATAGCTATGGCTACACCTTC
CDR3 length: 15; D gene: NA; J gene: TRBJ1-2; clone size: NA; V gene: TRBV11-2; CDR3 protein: CASSPGTPPGYGYTF; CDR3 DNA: TGTGCCAGCAGCCCCGGGACACCGCCGGGCTATGGCTACACCTTC
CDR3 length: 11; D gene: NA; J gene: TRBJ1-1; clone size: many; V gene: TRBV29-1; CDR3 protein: CSVAMNTEAFF; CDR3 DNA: TGCAGCGTTGCGATGAACACTGAAGCTTTCTTT
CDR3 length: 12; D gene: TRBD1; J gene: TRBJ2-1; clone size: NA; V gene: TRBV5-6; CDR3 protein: CASGIQGTEQFF; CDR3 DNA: TGTGCCAGCGGCATACAGGGGACCGAGCAGTTCTTC
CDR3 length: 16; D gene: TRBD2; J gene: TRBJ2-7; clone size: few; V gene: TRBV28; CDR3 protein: CASSLAGGGPGYEQYF; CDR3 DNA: TGTGCCAGCAGTTTAGCCGGGGGGGGCCCAGGGTACGAGCAGTACTTC
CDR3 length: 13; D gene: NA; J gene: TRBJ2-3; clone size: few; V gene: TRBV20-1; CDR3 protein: CSARSVSTDTQYF; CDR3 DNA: TGCAGTGCTAGGTCCGTGAGCACAGATACGCAGTATTTT
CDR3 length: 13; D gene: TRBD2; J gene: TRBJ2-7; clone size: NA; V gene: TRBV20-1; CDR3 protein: CSASAGLADEQYF; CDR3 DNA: TGCAGTGCCAGCGCGGGACTAGCGGACGAGCAGTACTTC
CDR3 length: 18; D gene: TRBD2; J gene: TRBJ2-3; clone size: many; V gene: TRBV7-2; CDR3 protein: CASSSRLAGGPSTDTQYF; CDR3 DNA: TGTGCCAGCAGCTCGCGACTAGCGGGGGGCCCTAGCACAGATACGCAGTATTTT
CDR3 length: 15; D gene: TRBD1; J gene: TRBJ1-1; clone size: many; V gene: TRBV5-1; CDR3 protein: CASSAWDSTNTEAFF; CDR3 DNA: TGCGCCAGCAGCGCCTGGGACAGCACTAACACTGAAGCTTTCTTT
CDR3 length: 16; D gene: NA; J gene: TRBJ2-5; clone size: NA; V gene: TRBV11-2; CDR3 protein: CASSLEGWYIQETQYF; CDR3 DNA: TGTGCCAGCAGCTTAGAGGGGTGGTATATCCAAGAGACCCAGTACTTC
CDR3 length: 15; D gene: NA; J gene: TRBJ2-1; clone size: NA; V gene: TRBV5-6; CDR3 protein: CASSLLGNLYNEQFF; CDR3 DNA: TGTGCCAGCAGCTTGTTAGGGAACCTCTACAATGAGCAGTTCTTC
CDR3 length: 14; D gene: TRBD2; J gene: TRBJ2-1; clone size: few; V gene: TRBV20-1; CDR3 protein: CSAREVAGAHEQFF; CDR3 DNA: TGCAGTGCTAGAGAAGTAGCGGGGGCCCACGAGCAGTTCTTC
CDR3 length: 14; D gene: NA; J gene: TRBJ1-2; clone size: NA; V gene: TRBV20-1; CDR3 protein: CSARDSRTYYGYTF; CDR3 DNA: TGCAGTGCTAGAGATTCTCGAACATACTATGGCTACACCTTC
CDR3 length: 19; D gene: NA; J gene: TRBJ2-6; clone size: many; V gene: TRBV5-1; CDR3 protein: CASRNIFGRDNSGANALTF; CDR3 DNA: TGCGCCAGCAGAAACATCTTTGGCAGGGACAACTCTGGGGCCAACGCCCTGACTTTC
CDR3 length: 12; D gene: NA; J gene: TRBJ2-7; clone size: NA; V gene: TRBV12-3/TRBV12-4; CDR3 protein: CASGLGNNEQYF; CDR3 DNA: TGTGCCAGTGGGTTGGGGAATAACGAGCAGTACTTC
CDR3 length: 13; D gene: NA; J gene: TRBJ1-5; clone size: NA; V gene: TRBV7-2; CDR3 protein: CASSLGRSSYEHF; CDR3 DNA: TGTGCCAGCAGCTTAGGCAGGAGCAGTTACGAGCATTTT
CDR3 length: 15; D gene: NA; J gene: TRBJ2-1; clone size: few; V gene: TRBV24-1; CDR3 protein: CATSGYEGGNNEQFF; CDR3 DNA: TGTGCCACCAGTGGTTATGAAGGGGGGAACAATGAGCAGTTCTTC
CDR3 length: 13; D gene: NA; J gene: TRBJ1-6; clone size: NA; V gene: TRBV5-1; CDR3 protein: CASSSGPNSPLHF; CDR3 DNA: TGCGCCAGCAGTTCAGGGCCGAATTCACCCCTCCACTTT
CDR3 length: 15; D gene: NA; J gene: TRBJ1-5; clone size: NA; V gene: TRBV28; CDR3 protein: CASSFQGSSNQPQHF; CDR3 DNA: TGTGCCAGCAGTTTTCAGGGATCTAGCAATCAGCCCCAGCATTTT
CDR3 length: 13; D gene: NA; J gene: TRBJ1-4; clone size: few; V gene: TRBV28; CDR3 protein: CASSLKGDLALFF; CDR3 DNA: TGTGCCAGCAGTTTAAAGGGGGACCTGGCACTGTTTTTT
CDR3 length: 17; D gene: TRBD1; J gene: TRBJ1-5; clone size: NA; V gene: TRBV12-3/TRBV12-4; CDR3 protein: CASSSRYPTGGGQPQHF; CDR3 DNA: TGTGCCAGCAGTTCCAGATATCCGACAGGGGGGGGTCAGCCCCAGCATTTT
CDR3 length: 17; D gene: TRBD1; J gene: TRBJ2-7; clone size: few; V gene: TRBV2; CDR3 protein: CASSPGQGMGIGRAQYF; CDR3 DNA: TGTGCCAGCAGTCCGGGACAGGGAATGGGGATTGGGAGGGCCCAGTACTTC
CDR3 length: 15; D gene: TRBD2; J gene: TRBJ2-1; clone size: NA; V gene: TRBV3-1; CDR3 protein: CASSQAPPGEGEQFF; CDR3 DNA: TGTGCCAGCAGCCAAGCCCCTCCGGGGGAGGGAGAGCAGTTCTTC